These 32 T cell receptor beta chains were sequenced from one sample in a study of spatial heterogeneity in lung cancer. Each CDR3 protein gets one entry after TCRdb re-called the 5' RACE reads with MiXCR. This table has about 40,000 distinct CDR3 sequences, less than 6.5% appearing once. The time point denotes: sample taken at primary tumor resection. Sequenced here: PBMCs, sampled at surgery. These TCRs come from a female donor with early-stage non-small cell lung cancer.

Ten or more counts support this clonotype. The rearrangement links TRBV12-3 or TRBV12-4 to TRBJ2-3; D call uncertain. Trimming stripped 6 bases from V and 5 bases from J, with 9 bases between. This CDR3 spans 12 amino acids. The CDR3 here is CASSRAGDTQYF. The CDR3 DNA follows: TGTGCCAGCAGCCGAGCCGGAGATACGCAGTATTTT.

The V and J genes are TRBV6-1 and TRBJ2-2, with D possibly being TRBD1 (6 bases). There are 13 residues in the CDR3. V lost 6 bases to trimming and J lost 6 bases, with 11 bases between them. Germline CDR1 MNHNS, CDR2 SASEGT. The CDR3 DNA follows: TGTGCCAGCAGGAGGACAGAGTCCGGGGAGCTGTTTTTT. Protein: CASRRTESGELFF.

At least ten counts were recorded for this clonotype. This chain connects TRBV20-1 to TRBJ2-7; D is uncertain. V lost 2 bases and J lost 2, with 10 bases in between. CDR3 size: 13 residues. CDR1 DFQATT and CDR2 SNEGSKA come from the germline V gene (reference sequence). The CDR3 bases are TGCAGTGCTAGACGGACGGTCCCCTACGAGCAGTACTTC. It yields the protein CSARRTVPYEQYF.

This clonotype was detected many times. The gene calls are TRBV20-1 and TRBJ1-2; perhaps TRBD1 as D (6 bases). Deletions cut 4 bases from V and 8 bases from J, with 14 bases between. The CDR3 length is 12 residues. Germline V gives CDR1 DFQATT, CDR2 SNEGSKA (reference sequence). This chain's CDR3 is CSATPRGEGYTF. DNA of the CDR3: TGCAGTGCTACCCCCAGGGGCGAAGGCTACACCTTC.

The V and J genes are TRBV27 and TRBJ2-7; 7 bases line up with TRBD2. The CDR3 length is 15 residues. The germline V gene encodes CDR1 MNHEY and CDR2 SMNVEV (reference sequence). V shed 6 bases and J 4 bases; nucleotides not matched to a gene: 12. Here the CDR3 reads CASRTSGGLEYEQYF. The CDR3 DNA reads TGTGCCAGCAGAACAAGTGGAGGACTAGAGTACGAGCAGTACTTC.

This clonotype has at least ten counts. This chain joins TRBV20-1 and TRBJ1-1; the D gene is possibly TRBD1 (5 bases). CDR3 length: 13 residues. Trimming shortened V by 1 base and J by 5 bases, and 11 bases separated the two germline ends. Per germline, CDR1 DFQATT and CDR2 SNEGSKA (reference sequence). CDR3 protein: CSARVQGGTEAFF. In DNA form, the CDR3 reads TGCAGTGCTAGAGTTCAGGGTGGGACTGAAGCTTTCTTT.

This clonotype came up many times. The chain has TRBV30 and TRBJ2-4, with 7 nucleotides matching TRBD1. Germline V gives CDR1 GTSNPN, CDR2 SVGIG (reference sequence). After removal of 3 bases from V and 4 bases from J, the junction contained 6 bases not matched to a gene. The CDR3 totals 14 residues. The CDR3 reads CAWSTQGIKNIQYF. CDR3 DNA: TGTGCCTGGAGCACACAGGGGATAAAAAACATTCAGTACTTC. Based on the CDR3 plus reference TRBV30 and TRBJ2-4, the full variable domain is SQTIHQWPATLVQPVGSPLSLECTVEGTSNPNLYWYRQAAGRGLQLLFYSVGIGQISSEVPQNLSASRPQDRQFILSSKKLLLSDSGFYLCAWSTQGIKNIQYFGAGTRLSVL.

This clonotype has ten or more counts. CDR3 DNA sequence: TGCAGCGTTGAAGGTAGTAAGCCCCACAAGGCGGATACGCAGTATTTT. It translates to CSVEGSKPHKADTQYF. This chain uses TRBV29-1 with TRBJ2-3; no clear D. This CDR3 comprises 16 residues. Germline CDR1 and CDR2: SQVTM and ANQGSEA. Trimming cost V 1 base and J 6 bases, with 20 bases left between them.

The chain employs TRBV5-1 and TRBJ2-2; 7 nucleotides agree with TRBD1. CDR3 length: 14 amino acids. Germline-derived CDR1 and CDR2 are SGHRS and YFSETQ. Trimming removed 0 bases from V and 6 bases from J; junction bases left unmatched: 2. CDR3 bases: TGCGCCAGCAGCTTGGACAGGGGTCCCGGGGAGCTGTTTTTT. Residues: CASSLDRGPGELFF.

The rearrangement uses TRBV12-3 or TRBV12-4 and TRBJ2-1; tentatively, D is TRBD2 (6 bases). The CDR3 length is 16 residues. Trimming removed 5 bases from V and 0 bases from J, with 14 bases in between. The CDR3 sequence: CASSTSGLSSYNEQFF. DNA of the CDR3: TGTGCCAGCAGTACGTCAGGACTAAGCTCCTACAATGAGCAGTTCTTC.

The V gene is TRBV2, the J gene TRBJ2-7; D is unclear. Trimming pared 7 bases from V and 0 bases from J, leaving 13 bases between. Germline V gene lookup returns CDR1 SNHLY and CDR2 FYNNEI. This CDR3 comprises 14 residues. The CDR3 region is CASTRSASSYEQYF. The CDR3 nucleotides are TGTGCCAGCACCAGATCAGCCAGCTCCTACGAGCAGTACTTC.

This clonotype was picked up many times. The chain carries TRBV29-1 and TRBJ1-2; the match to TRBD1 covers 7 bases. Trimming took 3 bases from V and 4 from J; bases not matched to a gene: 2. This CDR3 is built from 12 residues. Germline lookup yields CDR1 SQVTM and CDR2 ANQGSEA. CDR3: CSVEAGGYGYTF. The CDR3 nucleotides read TGCAGCGTTGAGGCAGGGGGCTATGGCTACACCTTC.

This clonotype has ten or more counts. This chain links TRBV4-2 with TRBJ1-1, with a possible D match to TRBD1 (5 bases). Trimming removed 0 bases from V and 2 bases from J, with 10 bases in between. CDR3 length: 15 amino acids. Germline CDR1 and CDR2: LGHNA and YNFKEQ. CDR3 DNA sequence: TGTGCCAGCAGCCAAGATTTTAGGGGTAACACTGAAGCTTTCTTT. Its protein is CASSQDFRGNTEAFF.

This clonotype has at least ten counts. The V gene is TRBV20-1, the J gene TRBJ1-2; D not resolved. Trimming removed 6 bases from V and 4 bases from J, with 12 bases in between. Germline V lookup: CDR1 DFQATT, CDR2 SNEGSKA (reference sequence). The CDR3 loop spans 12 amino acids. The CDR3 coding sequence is TGCAGTGCCCAAGATCAGCTCTATGGCTACACCTTC. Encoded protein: CSAQDQLYGYTF.

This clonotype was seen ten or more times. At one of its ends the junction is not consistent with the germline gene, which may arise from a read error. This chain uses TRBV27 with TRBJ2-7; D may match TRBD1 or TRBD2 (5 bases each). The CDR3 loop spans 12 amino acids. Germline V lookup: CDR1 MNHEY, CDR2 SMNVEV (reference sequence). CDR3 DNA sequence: TGTGCCAGCAATTTATTGGGGGACGAGCAGTACTTC. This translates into CASNLLGDEQYF.

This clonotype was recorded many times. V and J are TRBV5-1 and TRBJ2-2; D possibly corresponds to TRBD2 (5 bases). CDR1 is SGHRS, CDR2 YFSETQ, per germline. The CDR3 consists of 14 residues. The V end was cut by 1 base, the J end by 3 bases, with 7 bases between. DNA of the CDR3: TGCGCCAGCAGCTTGAGGACTTACACCGGGGAGCTGTTTTTT. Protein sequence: CASSLRTYTGELFF. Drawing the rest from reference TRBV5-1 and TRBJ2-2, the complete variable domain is KAGVTQTPRYLIKTRGQQVTLSCSPISGHRSVSWYQQTPGQGLQFLFEYFSETQRNKGNFPGRFSGRQFSNSRSEMNVSTLELGDSALYLCASSLRTYTGELFFGEGSRLTVL.

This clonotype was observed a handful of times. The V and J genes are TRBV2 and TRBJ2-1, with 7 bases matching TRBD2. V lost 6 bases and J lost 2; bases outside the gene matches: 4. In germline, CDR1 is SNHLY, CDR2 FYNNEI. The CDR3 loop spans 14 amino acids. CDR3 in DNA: TGTGCCAGCAGAGACCGGGGGGCCTACAATGAGCAGTTCTTC. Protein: CASRDRGAYNEQFF.

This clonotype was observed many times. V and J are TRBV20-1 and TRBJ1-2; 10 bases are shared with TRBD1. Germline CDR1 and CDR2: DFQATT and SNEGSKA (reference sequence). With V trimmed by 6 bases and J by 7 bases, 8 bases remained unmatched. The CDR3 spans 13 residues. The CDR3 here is CSATGTGEAGYTF. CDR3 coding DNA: TGCAGTGCAACCGGGACAGGGGAGGCTGGCTACACCTTC.

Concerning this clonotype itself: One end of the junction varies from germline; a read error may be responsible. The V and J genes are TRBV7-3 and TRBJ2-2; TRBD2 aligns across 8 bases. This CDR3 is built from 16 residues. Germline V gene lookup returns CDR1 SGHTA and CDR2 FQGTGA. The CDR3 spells CASSSIGRTSTGDLFF. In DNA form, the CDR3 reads TGTGCCAGCAGCTCGATAGGGAGGACTAGCACCGGGGATCTGTTTTTT.

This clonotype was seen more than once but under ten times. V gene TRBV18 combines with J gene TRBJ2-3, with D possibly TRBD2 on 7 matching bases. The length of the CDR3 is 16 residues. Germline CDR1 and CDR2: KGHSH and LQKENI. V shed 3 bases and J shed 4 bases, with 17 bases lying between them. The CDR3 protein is CASSPTWAGASDTQYF. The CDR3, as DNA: TGTGCCAGCTCACCGACCTGGGCGGGGGCCTCAGATACGCAGTATTTT.

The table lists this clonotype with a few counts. The CDR3 DNA sequence: TGTGCCAGCTCACCCCGTCCGGAGGCCTACGAGCAGTACTTC. It codes for CASSPRPEAYEQYF. This chain connects TRBV18 to TRBJ2-7; D is perhaps TRBD2 (5 bases). This CDR3 is 14 amino acids long. CDR1 is KGHSH, CDR2 LQKENI, per germline. The V and J ends lost 3 bases and 2 bases respectively, with 11 bases between them.

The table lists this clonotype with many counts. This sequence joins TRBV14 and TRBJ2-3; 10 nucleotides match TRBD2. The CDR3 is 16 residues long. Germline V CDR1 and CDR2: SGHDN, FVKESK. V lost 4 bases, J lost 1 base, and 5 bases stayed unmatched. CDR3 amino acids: CASSLISGGRTDTQYF. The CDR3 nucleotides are TGTGCCAGCAGCCTAATTAGCGGGGGGCGCACAGATACGCAGTATTTT.

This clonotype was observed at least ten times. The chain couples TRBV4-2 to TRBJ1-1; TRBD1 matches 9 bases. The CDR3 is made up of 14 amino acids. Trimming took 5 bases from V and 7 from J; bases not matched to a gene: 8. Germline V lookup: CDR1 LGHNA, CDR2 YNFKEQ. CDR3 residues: CASSSTGGRDEAFF. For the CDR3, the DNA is TGTGCCAGCAGCTCTACAGGGGGCCGCGATGAAGCTTTCTTT.

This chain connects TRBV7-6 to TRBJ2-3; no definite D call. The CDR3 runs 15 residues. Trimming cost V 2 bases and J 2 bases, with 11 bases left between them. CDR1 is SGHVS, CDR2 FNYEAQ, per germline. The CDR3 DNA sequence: TGTGCCAGCAGCTTACGGCCTGATTACACAGATACGCAGTATTTT. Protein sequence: CASSLRPDYTDTQYF. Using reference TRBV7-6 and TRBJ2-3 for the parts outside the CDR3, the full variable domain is GAGVSQSPRYKVTKRGQDVALRCDPISGHVSLYWYRQALGQGPEFLTYFNYEAQQDKSGLPNDRFSAERPEGSISTLTIQRTEQRDSAMYRCASSLRPDYTDTQYFGPGTRLTVL.

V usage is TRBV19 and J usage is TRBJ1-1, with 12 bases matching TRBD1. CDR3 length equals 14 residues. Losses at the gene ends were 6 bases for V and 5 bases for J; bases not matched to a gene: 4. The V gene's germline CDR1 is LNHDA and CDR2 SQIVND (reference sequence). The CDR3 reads CASRGQGAGTEAFF. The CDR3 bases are TGTGCCAGTAGGGGACAGGGGGCAGGAACTGAAGCTTTCTTT.

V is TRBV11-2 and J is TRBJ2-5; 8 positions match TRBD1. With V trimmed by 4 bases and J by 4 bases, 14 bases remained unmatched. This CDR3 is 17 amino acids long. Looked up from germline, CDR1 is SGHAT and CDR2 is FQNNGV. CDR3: CASSSGQGGRVGETQYF. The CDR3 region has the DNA TGTGCCAGCAGCTCAGGACAGGGAGGAAGGGTCGGAGAGACCCAGTACTTC.

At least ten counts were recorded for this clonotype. The CDR3 DNA follows: TGCAGTGCTAGAGATCGGAGGGGACAGGTCAACTATGGCTACACCTTC. Translated: CSARDRRGQVNYGYTF. The chain is built from TRBV20-1 and TRBJ1-2; 8 bases are shared with TRBD1. The germline gives CDR1 DFQATT, CDR2 SNEGSKA (reference sequence). J was trimmed by 2 bases and V by 0 bases; bases with no gene match: 8. CDR3 size: 16 residues.

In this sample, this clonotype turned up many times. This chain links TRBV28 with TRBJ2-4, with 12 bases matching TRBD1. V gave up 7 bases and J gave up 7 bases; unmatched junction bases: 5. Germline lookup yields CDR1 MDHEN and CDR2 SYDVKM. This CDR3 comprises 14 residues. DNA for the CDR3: TGTGCCAGCACCGGGACAGGGGGCTGGAACATTCAGTACTTC. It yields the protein CASTGTGGWNIQYF. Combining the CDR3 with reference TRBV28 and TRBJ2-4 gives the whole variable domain DVKVTQSSRYLVKRTGEKVFLECVQDMDHENMFWYRQDPGLGLRLIYFSYDVKMKEKGDIPEGYSVSREKKERFSLILESASTNQTSMYLCASTGTGGWNIQYFGAGTRLSVL.

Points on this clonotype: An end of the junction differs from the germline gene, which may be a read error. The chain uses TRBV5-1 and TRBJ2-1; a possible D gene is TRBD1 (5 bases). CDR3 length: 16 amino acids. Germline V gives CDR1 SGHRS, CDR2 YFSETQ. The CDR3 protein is CGSSLLLQERSNEQFF. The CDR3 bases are TGCGGCAGCAGCTTGCTTCTACAGGAAAGGTCCAATGAGCAGTTCTTC.

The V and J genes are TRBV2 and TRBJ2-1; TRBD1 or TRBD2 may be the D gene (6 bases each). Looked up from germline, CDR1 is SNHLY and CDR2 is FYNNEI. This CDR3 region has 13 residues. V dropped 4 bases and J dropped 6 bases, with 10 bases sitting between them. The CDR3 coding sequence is TGTGCCAGCAGTGCAGAGGGGGGCAATGAGCAGTTCTTC. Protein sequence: CASSAEGGNEQFF.

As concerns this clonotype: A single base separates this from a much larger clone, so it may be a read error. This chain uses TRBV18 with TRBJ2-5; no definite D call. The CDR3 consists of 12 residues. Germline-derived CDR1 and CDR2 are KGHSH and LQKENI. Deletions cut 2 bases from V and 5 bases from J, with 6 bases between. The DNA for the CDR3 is TGTGCCAGCTCACCAGGCGATGAGACCCAGTACTTC. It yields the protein CASSPGDETQYF. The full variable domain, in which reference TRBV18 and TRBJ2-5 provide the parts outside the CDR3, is NAGVMQNPRHLVRRRGQEARLRCSPMKGHSHVYWYRQLPEEGLKFMVYLQKENIIDESGMPKERFSAEFPKEGPSILRIQQVVRGDSAAYFCASSPGDETQYFGPGTRLLVL.

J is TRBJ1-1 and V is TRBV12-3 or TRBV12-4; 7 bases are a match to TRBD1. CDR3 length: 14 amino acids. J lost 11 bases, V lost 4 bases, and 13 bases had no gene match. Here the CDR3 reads CASSSPGRGYWAFF. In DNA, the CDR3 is TGTGCCAGCAGTTCACCGGGCAGGGGGTATTGGGCTTTCTTT.